Below, 21 T cell receptor beta chains from the same sample are listed, as sequenced in a study of shared clonotypes between healthy human individuals. Assay used: immunoSEQ multiplex PCR; TCRdb lists only in-frame clones, some missing. The sample has fewer than 1.6 million clones, around 98.5% seen once. The specimen sequenced was naive CD4+ T cells sorted from blood. This sample's subset: CD45RA+ positively selected. These receptors came from a man aged 25-45 years in good health.

The rearrangement uses TRBV5-4 and TRBJ2-3; D is uncertain. V dropped 3 bases and J dropped 1 base, with 3 bases sitting between them. Germline V lookup: CDR1 SGHNT, CDR2 YYREEE (reference sequence). The CDR3 has 12 amino acids. The CDR3 spells CASSSGTDTQYF. CDR3 in DNA: TGTGCCAGCAGCTCGGGCACAGATACGCAGTATTTT.

This clone was counted a single time. The chain recombines TRBV5-5 with TRBJ2-1, with TRBD1 as a possible D gene (5 bases). The V end was cut by 0 bases, the J end by 4 bases, with 14 bases between. The CDR3 covers 16 residues. CDR1 and CDR2 from the germline V gene are SGHKS and YYEKEE (reference sequence). The CDR3 here is CASSLGVGVGYNEQFF. The CDR3 coding sequence is TGTGCCAGCAGCTTGGGGGTAGGGGTTGGATACAATGAGCAGTTCTTC.

Only one count was recorded for this clone. The genes are TRBV27 and TRBJ2-7; 10 positions agree with TRBD1. The length of the CDR3 is 17 residues. J gave up 7 bases and V 5 bases, and 17 bases lay outside the gene matches. The V gene's germline CDR1 is MNHEY and CDR2 SMNVEV (reference sequence). CDR3 in DNA: TGTGCCAGCAGTCCTATCATACTCTTGGACAGGGGGTTTGAGCAGTACTTC. It specifies CASSPIILLDRGFEQYF.

The V gene is TRBV19, the J gene TRBJ2-7; D remains ambiguous. Germline values: CDR1 LNHDA, CDR2 SQIVND (reference sequence). The CDR3 runs 13 residues. V dropped 6 bases and J dropped 6 bases, with 15 bases sitting between them. The CDR3 DNA follows: TGTGCCAGTAGGGGCAGTCGTTGGAGCGAGCAGTACTTC. Protein: CASRGSRWSEQYF.

The chain carries TRBV4-1 and TRBJ1-4; D is unresolved. The CDR3 spans 15 residues. The V gene's germline CDR1 is MGHRA and CDR2 YSYEKL. V lost 0 bases and J lost 0, with 5 bases in between. The CDR3 DNA sequence: TGCGCCAGCAGCCAAGAGTCCGCAACTAATGAAAAACTGTTTTTT. Translated: CASSQESATNEKLFF.

This chain uses TRBV27 with TRBJ2-7; 9 bases line up with TRBD1. From germline, CDR1 is MNHEY and CDR2 SMNVEV (reference sequence). CDR3 length: 15 amino acids. V lost 5 bases and J lost 1; bases outside the gene matches: 6. CDR3 DNA: TGTGCCAGCAGTCACACGGGACAGGGTTCCTACGAGCAGTACTTC. Translation: CASSHTGQGSYEQYF.

Only one count was recorded for this clone. This chain links TRBV11-2 with TRBJ2-1, with 8 nucleotides matching TRBD2. The CDR3 consists of 14 residues. J was trimmed by 7 bases and V by 4 bases; bases with no gene match: 6. The germline CDR1 and CDR2 sequences are SGHAT and FQNNGV. The CDR3 DNA sequence: TGTGCCAGCAGCTCGGGAGGGCCGGGGAATGAGCAGTTCTTC. Translated: CASSSGGPGNEQFF. The variable domain in full, completed from reference TRBV11-2 and TRBJ2-1, reads EAGVAQSPRYKIIEKRQSVAFWCNPISGHATLYWYQQILGQGPKLLIQFQNNGVVDDSQLPKDRFSAERLKGVDSTLKIQPAKLEDSAVYLCASSSGGPGNEQFFGPGTRLTVL.

This rearrangement joins TRBV11-2 to TRBJ2-5; D is perhaps TRBD1 or TRBD2 (5 bases each). Germline CDR1 SGHAT, CDR2 FQNNGV. This CDR3 is 15 amino acids long. V was shortened by 3 bases and J by 7 bases, with 18 bases between the two germline ends. CDR3 amino acids: CASSFKGSGRRTQYF. The CDR3 DNA reads TGTGCCAGCAGCTTTAAGGGATCGGGGCGTCGGACCCAGTACTTC.

The chain combines TRBV27 with TRBJ2-1, with D tentatively TRBD2 (6 bases). The germline V gene encodes CDR1 MNHEY and CDR2 SMNVEV (reference sequence). Trimming pared 5 bases from V and 0 bases from J, leaving 17 bases between. There are 17 residues in the CDR3. CDR3 nucleotides: TGTGCCAGCAGTAGTAGGGACTCCACGAGCTCCTACAATGAGCAGTTCTTC. It yields the protein CASSSRDSTSSYNEQFF.

V is TRBV9 and J is TRBJ2-1; D is undetermined. The CDR3 spans 12 residues. Deletions cut 7 bases from V and 7 bases from J, with 12 bases between. Germline CDR1 SGDLS, CDR2 YYNGEE. Written as DNA, the CDR3 is TGTGCCAGCGGACCAAGTCCGAATGAGCAGTTCTTC. This gives the protein CASGPSPNEQFF.

J is TRBJ1-4 and V is TRBV19; perhaps TRBD1 as D (6 bases). CDR3 length: 15 amino acids. Germline-derived CDR1 and CDR2 are LNHDA and SQIVND (reference sequence). V lost 7 bases to trimming and J lost 8 bases, with 20 bases between them. DNA for the CDR3: TGTGCCAGTACCCAAACGGGACAAAGTTTGGAAAAACTGTTTTTT. The encoded protein is CASTQTGQSLEKLFF.

The genes are TRBV7-2 and TRBJ1-2; tentative D call: TRBD1 (6 bases). Germline loops: CDR1 SGHTA, CDR2 FQGNSA. Trimming took 3 bases from V and 6 from J, leaving 11 bases between them. This CDR3 comprises 13 residues. The CDR3 here is CASSFDRPHGYTF. Here the CDR3 DNA reads TGTGCCAGCAGCTTCGACAGGCCCCATGGCTACACCTTC. The full variable domain, rest sourced from reference TRBV7-2 and TRBJ1-2, is GAGVSQSPSNKVTEKGKDVELRCDPISGHTALYWYRQSLGQGLEFLIYFQGNSAPDKSGLPSDRFSAERTGGSVSTLTIQRTQQEDSAVYLCASSFDRPHGYTFGSGTRLTVV.

CDR3 residues: CASTLGVHTGELFF. In nucleotides, the CDR3 is TGTGCCAGCACGCTGGGGGTCCACACCGGGGAGCTGTTTTTT. V and J are TRBV27 and TRBJ2-2; tentatively, D is TRBD1 or TRBD2 (5 bases each). Germline V CDR1 and CDR2: MNHEY, SMNVEV (reference sequence). CDR3 length: 14 amino acids. Trimming removed 7 bases at V and 3 bases at J, with 12 bases between.

The J gene is TRBJ1-1, the V gene TRBV29-1, with D uncertain. From germline, CDR1 is SQVTM and CDR2 ANQGSEA. V gave up 4 bases and J gave up 6 bases, with 15 bases separating them. CDR3 length: 13 amino acids. The CDR3, as DNA: TGCAGCGTTGTATCGCTGCCCCAGGCTGAAGCTTTCTTT. This encodes CSVVSLPQAEAFF.

V and J are TRBV13 and TRBJ2-4, with 9 bases aligning to TRBD2. The CDR3 is 15 amino acids. V lost 4 bases and J lost 4; bases outside the gene matches: 5. Germline-derived CDR1 and CDR2 are PRHDT and FYEKMQ (reference sequence). DNA of the CDR3: TGTGCCAGCAGCTCCCTAGCGGGGCCTAAAAACATTCAGTACTTC. Translating it yields CASSSLAGPKNIQYF.

The CDR3 sequence is CASSRDRGPGYTF. Here the CDR3 DNA reads TGTGCCAGCAGTCGCGACAGGGGGCCTGGCTACACCTTC. The chain recombines TRBV5-4 with TRBJ1-2; TRBD1 matches at 10 bases. CDR1 and CDR2 (germline): SGHNT, YYREEE (reference sequence). Trimming removed 5 bases from V and 7 bases from J; junction bases left unmatched: 5. The CDR3 sequence is 13 residues long.

The chain carries TRBV18 and TRBJ1-5, with 8 bases aligning to TRBD1. With V trimmed by 0 bases and J by 5 bases, 6 bases remained unmatched. Germline CDR1 and CDR2: KGHSH and LQKENI. The CDR3 extends over 16 amino acids. The CDR3 coding sequence is TGTGCCAGCTCACCACCTGGACAGGGTAGGGATCAGCCCCAGCATTTT. This gives the protein CASSPPGQGRDQPQHF.

In this sample, this clone turned up once. The V call is TRBV7-2, the J call TRBJ2-7; D is perhaps TRBD1 (5 bases). The CDR3 loop spans 12 amino acids. V lost 5 bases and J lost 5, with 10 bases in between. Germline-derived CDR1 and CDR2 are SGHTA and FQGNSA. The CDR3 sequence is CASSPGPHEQYF. CDR3 coding DNA: TGTGCCAGCAGCCCAGGGCCCCACGAGCAGTACTTC.

The rearrangement links TRBV9 to TRBJ2-6; 9 bases are a match to TRBD2. After removal of 2 bases from V and 1 base from J, the junction contained 4 bases not matched to a gene. Germline CDR1 reads SGDLS; CDR2 reads YYNGEE. The CDR3 spans 17 residues. CDR3 residues: CASSVSGSQSGANVLTF. In nucleotides, the CDR3 is TGTGCCAGCAGCGTTAGCGGGAGTCAGTCTGGGGCCAACGTCCTGACTTTC.

The chain couples TRBV7-2 to TRBJ2-5, with D possibly matching TRBD2 (6 bases). The CDR3 spans 16 residues. In germline, CDR1 is SGHTA, CDR2 FQGNSA. The V and J ends lost 3 bases and 5 bases respectively, with 19 bases between them. The CDR3 coding sequence is TGTGCCAGCAGCTTCCAATCTCTTAGCGGAAGGGAGACCCAGTACTTC. Translated: CASSFQSLSGRETQYF.

The gene calls are TRBV19 and TRBJ1-2; D is undetermined. Trimming removed 8 bases at V and 8 bases at J, with 12 bases between. This CDR3 has 11 amino acids. Germline V lookup: CDR1 LNHDA, CDR2 SQIVND (reference sequence). The CDR3 sequence is CASFDFGGYTF. The CDR3 DNA reads TGTGCCAGTTTCGATTTCGGGGGCTACACCTTC.